This T cell receptor (beta chain) was sequenced in a study of blood T cells in healthy people across ages. This CDR3 is 15 amino acids long. Germline V gene sequence: CDR1 LGHNT, CDR2 FRNRAP. V shed 3 bases and J 5 bases; nucleotides not matched to a gene: 4. Alongside a J-beta primer mix, a sample-barcoded 5' primer served in a second PCR lasting roughly 7 to 11 cycles. All cDNA molecules were each tagged by a template-switch adaptor with 12 random nucleotides. One entry per CDR3 protein results from TCRdb running MiXCR on the 5' RACE reads. The sample lists some 750,000 distinct CDR3 sequences; around a fifth were seen once. This clonotype was picked up many times.

The source material was blood. The chain couples TRBV12-5 to TRBJ2-2, with 9 bases aligning to TRBD1. The clonotype originates from a man in his 70s in good health. The CDR3 sequence is CASGLQGASTGELFF. The CDR3 DNA sequence: TGTGCTAGTGGTTTACAGGGGGCGAGTACCGGGGAGCTGTTTTTT.